What follows describes a single T cell receptor beta chain. This record belongs to a study of blood T cell repertoires in COVID-19. Study-level background: Acute-phase and convalescent COVID-19 samples originated in the United States, Italy and Spain. PBMCs, B-cell-depleted T cells, or T cells provided the cDNA or gDNA that made up the material.

Germline V gives CDR1 SEHNR, CDR2 FQNEAQ (reference sequence). The ends were cut back, 5 bases at V and 5 bases at J, with 12 bases in the middle. There are 13 residues in the CDR3. The table came from immunoSEQ multiplex PCR; TCRdb's copy has only in-frame clones and leaves some out. The sample lists 250,000 or so clones, about 80% occurring once. This chain connects TRBV7-9 to TRBJ1-2, with D possibly matching TRBD1 (6 bases). The receptor was derived from a woman over 75 with acute or convalescent COVID-19. Sequencing was performed on peripheral blood. CDR3: CASSVGTLYGYTF. The CDR3 nucleotides read TGTGCCAGCAGCGTAGGGACACTTTATGGCTACACCTTC.